This T cell receptor beta chain was profiled in a study of T cells after yellow fever vaccination. The CDR3 covers 15 residues. Germline-derived CDR1 and CDR2 are SGHNT and YENEEA. V lost 1 base to trimming and J lost 2 bases, with 10 bases between them. This clonotype was observed a handful of times. The antigen is not known. TCRdb processed the 5' RACE reads anew with MiXCR; each CDR3 protein has one entry. The sample lists about 160,000 distinct CDR3 sequences, around 7% seen once, with roughly 2.5% in the top ten. Study findings and constraints: Some clonotypes, a small share, were shared between CD4 and CD8 compartments. Most primary-vaccination clones reappeared after the booster (around 95% CD4, 75% to 90% CD8). Peak timing came faster in the weaker secondary response, day 5 versus 15.

The receptor was isolated from a man aged 18-30 years who received the YFV17D yellow fever vaccine. The input for sequencing was CD4+ T cells sorted from PBMCs, taken 5 days after the first yellow fever vaccination. This chain links TRBV11-3 with TRBJ2-3; weak D call: TRBD2 (5 bases). In nucleotides, the CDR3 is TGTGCCAGCAGCTTAGGTGGTCGGGACACAGATACGCAGTATTTT. Translation: CASSLGGRDTDTQYF.